The text below deals with one TCR beta chain. The antigen remains undetermined. The data belong to a study of beta chain features in type 1 diabetes. CDR1 MDHEN and CDR2 SYDVKM come from the germline V gene. The CDR3 is 13 residues long. Between the trimmed V and J ends, which lost 6 bases and 2 bases, there was a span of 8 bases. A CD45RO/CCR7/CD25/CD127/CD95/CD27 panel sorted naive, central memory, regulatory and stem cell-like memory CD4+ cells. General study findings and limits: When Type 1 diabetes patients were examined, their TCRB CDR3s proved moderately but significantly shorter in all four CD4+ subsets.

Every bit of the isolated RNA underwent reverse transcription, so sequencing read expressed TCRB transcripts. Profiling relied on immunoSEQ multiplex PCR, and the TCRdb table lists in-frame clones only, not all of them. This table has hundreds of thousands of clones, roughly 30% appearing once. The origin of this receptor is a man younger than 30 in good health. The specimen was naive CD4+ T cells from blood. The rearrangement uses TRBV28 and TRBJ2-4; TRBD2 might be the D (6 bases). The CDR3 spells CASRGGSKNIQYF. CDR3 sequence (DNA): TGTGCCAGCAGGGGAGGATCCAAAAACATTCAGTACTTC.